These 16 T cell receptor beta chains were all obtained from the same sample, sequenced in a study of CD8 T cells in ankylosing spondylitis (dated by TCRdb to about 2017). The protocol used for the library was 5' RACE. TCRdb shows the sequencer as Illumina HiSeq 2500. TCRdb ran its own pipeline on the public reads, namely fastp trimming at Q25 and MiXCR clone calling, and kept in-frame beta chains. All rows with the same CDR3 protein become a single entry with the most common DNA and genes. Present in this sample are 230,000 or so distinct CDR3 sequences, about a sixth of which were seen just once. Approximately 33% of the sample is taken by the ten largest. Specimen: blood, either unsorted or a sorted T cell fraction (not recorded which). All receptors derive from a male donor with ankylosing spondylitis or in good health (not recorded which).

This clonotype was observed many times. The rearrangement joins TRBV4-1 to TRBJ1-2; 7 bases line up with TRBD1. Trimming cost V 4 bases and J 6 bases; bases outside gene matches: 11. This CDR3 comprises 15 residues. Germline lookup yields CDR1 MGHRA and CDR2 YSYEKL. CDR3 DNA sequence: TGCGCCAGCAGCCCGACAGGGAGCCAGGTGAATGGCTACACCTTC. This sequence encodes CASSPTGSQVNGYTF.

This clonotype was counted only a few times. The chain employs TRBV5-1 and TRBJ2-3, with 8 bases aligning to TRBD2. Germline-derived CDR1 and CDR2 are SGHRS and YFSETQ. The CDR3 loop spans 15 amino acids. V lost 0 bases to trimming and J lost 7 bases; unmatched junction nucleotides: 7. For the CDR3, the DNA is TGCGCCAGCAGCTTGGGAGCGGGAGCCCCAAATACGCAGTATTTT. Its protein product is CASSLGAGAPNTQYF.

This clonotype was detected ten times or more. The rearrangement uses TRBV20-1 and TRBJ2-7; TRBD2 aligns across 12 bases. With V trimmed by 1 base and J by 4 bases, 2 bases remained unmatched. The CDR3 totals 14 residues. The V gene's germline CDR1 is DFQATT and CDR2 SNEGSKA (reference sequence). The CDR3 DNA reads TGCAGTGCTAGAGGACTAGCGGGAGCATACGAGCAGTACTTC. Translating it yields CSARGLAGAYEQYF.

This clonotype was seen repeatedly, ten times or more. The rearrangement uses TRBV27 and TRBJ2-7; D gene ambiguous. V lost 8 bases and J 6 bases, leaving 20 bases between the germline ends. The germline gives CDR1 MNHEY, CDR2 SMNVEV (reference sequence). The CDR3 spans 14 residues. CDR3 sequence reads: CASRSGAYWAEQYF. In DNA, the CDR3 is TGTGCCAGCCGATCAGGAGCATATTGGGCCGAGCAGTACTTC.

This clonotype was seen a handful of times. The V gene is TRBV5-8, the J gene TRBJ2-1, with TRBD2 identical over 12 bases. Germline-derived CDR1 and CDR2 are SGHTS and YDEGEE. Unmatched junction bases numbered 5, after V lost 4 bases and J lost 0 bases. The CDR3 has 17 residues. DNA for the CDR3: TGTGCCAGCAGCATGACTAGCGGGGGAACCTCCTACAATGAGCAGTTCTTC. Its protein is CASSMTSGGTSYNEQFF.

There are a few counts of this clonotype. V is TRBV7-9 and J is TRBJ2-5; 14 bases map to TRBD2. This CDR3 is built from 16 residues. The germline gives CDR1 SEHNR, CDR2 FQNEAQ (reference sequence). V lost 6 bases and J lost 4; bases outside the gene matches: 7. For the CDR3, the DNA is TGTGCCAGCAGTCGACTAGCGGGAGGGCTCCGAGAGACCCAGTACTTC. Amino acid sequence: CASSRLAGGLRETQYF.

The chain is built from TRBV4-3 and TRBJ2-1; 14 bases are shared with TRBD2. V was clipped by 0 bases and J by 1 base; unmatched bases: 2. CDR1 is LGHNA, CDR2 YSLEER, per germline. The CDR3 totals 18 residues. Written as DNA, the CDR3 is TGCGCCAGCAGCCAAGATGGGACTAGCGGGAGTTCCTACAATGAGCAGTTCTTC. Its protein is CASSQDGTSGSSYNEQFF.

This chain's CDR3 is CASSLLDGNEQFF. CDR3 coding DNA: TGTGCCAGCAGTTTACTAGACGGCAATGAGCAGTTCTTC. This sequence joins TRBV12-3 or TRBV12-4 and TRBJ2-1; D is unclear. CDR3 size: 13 residues. With 2 bases removed from V and 6 bases from J, the gap between germline ends came to 8 bases.

This clonotype showed up just a few times. This chain uses TRBV5-1 with TRBJ1-2; D call uncertain. This CDR3 has 16 amino acids. In germline, CDR1 is SGHRS, CDR2 YFSETQ. The V end was cut by 1 base, the J end by 0 bases, with 13 bases between. CDR3 DNA sequence: TGCGCCAGCAGCTTGTGGGTGGCAGAAACTAACTATGGCTACACCTTC. It yields the protein CASSLWVAETNYGYTF.

The chain joins TRBV28 to TRBJ1-1, with 7 bases matching TRBD1. With V trimmed by 6 bases and J by 1 base, 5 bases remained unmatched. CDR1 is MDHEN, CDR2 SYDVKM, per germline. The CDR3 totals 14 residues. The CDR3 nucleotides are TGTGCCAGCAGGGTCGACAGGGAGAACACTGAAGCTTTCTTT. Protein sequence: CASRVDRENTEAFF.

This clonotype has more than one count but fewer than ten. The V and J genes are TRBV11-1 and TRBJ2-7; 7 positions match TRBD1. The V gene end was trimmed by 5 bases and the J gene end by 0 bases; junction bases not matched to a gene: 16. This CDR3 comprises 18 residues. In germline, CDR1 is SGHAT, CDR2 FQDESV (reference sequence). In DNA, the CDR3 is TGTGCCAGCAGCCTTCATAGAGACGGACAGGACCCCTCCTACGAGCAGTACTTC. Encoded protein: CASSLHRDGQDPSYEQYF.

This chain connects TRBV7-6 to TRBJ1-1, with a weak D call TRBD1 (6 bases). CDR1 and CDR2 from the germline V gene are SGHVS and FNYEAQ. CDR3 length: 16 amino acids. With 1 base removed from V and 3 bases from J, the gap between germline ends came to 15 bases. The CDR3: CASSLEWAGEDTEAFF. The CDR3 bases are TGTGCCAGCAGCTTAGAGTGGGCAGGGGAGGACACTGAAGCTTTCTTT.

This clonotype came up a few times. The gene calls are TRBV27 and TRBJ2-1; D gene uncertain. Between the trimmed V and J ends, which lost 3 bases and 8 bases, there was a span of 14 bases. In germline, CDR1 is MNHEY, CDR2 SMNVEV (reference sequence). The length of the CDR3 is 14 residues. The CDR3 bases are TGTGCCAGCAGTTTGTCCGGTCTTGGCTATGAGCAGTTCTTC. This gives the protein CASSLSGLGYEQFF.

The DNA for the CDR3 is TGTGCCAGTCAAAGGGGGGAGCTGTTTTTT. As protein: CASQRGELFF. V and J are TRBV28 and TRBJ2-2; D call uncertain. CDR1 and CDR2 from the germline V gene are MDHEN and SYDVKM. The CDR3 totals 10 residues. The V end lost 9 bases, the J end lost 8 bases, and 7 bases lay between the germline ends.

This clonotype showed up just a few times. CDR3 in DNA: TGTGCCAGCAGCGTTACAGGGGTAGGGGAGACCCAGTACTTC. Amino acids: CASSVTGVGETQYF. V and J are TRBV7-3 and TRBJ2-5; the match to TRBD1 covers 7 bases. The V gene end was trimmed by 5 bases and the J gene end by 5 bases; junction bases not matched to a gene: 8. CDR1 SGHTA and CDR2 FQGTGA come from the germline V gene. The CDR3 has 14 amino acids.

This clonotype was seen a handful of times. The chain links TRBV29-1 to TRBJ1-2; D is unresolved. The germline V and J ends were trimmed by 5 bases and 7 bases, with 11 bases remaining between them. This CDR3 is built from 11 residues. Germline CDR1 is SQVTM and CDR2 is ANQGSEA. The CDR3 protein is CSVPLTVGYTF. In DNA form, the CDR3 reads TGCAGCGTTCCACTTACGGTTGGCTACACCTTC.